This T cell receptor beta chain is from a study of neurological immune-mediated disorders. The unsorted libraries were made from 2 million PBMCs kept at -80 C. Study conclusions and caveats: The highest TCR clonal expansion occurred in HTLV-1-associated myelopathy; multiple sclerosis fell below healthy controls. Among expanded clones, no CDR3 amino acid sequences were shared across subjects, a pattern suggesting private repertoires in all groups.

In germline, CDR1 is SGHRS, CDR2 YFSETQ. The CDR3 has 15 amino acids. V was clipped by 3 bases and J by 3 bases; unmatched bases: 4. A 10-nucleotide random UMI tagged transcripts in template-switch 5'RACE cDNA synthesis. TCRdb recomputed calls from the 5' RACE reads with MiXCR, one row per CDR3 protein. The data contain 50,000 to 65,000 distinct CDR3 sequences, about 3.5% of them singletons. In this sample, this clonotype turned up many times. Its antigen remains unknown. This clonotype originated in a man in his thirties or forties with multiple sclerosis. The J gene is TRBJ2-7, the V gene TRBV5-1, with 12 bases aligning to TRBD1. Sequenced sample: PBMCs. The DNA of the CDR3 is TGCGCCAGCAGCTCCGGGACAGGGGGCGTCTACGAGCAGTACTTC. Protein: CASSSGTGGVYEQYF. The full variable domain, in which reference TRBV5-1 and TRBJ2-7 provide the parts outside the CDR3, is KAGVTQTPRYLIKTRGQQVTLSCSPISGHRSVSWYQQTPGQGLQFLFEYFSETQRNKGNFPGRFSGRQFSNSRSEMNVSTLELGDSALYLCASSSGTGGVYEQYFGPGTRLTVT.